These 25 T cell receptor beta chains were sequenced from one sample in a study of blood T cell repertoires in COVID-19. The table came from immunoSEQ multiplex PCR; TCRdb's copy has only in-frame clones and leaves some out. The sample contains about 210,000 clones, 70% to 90% of which appear only once. The sequenced sample consisted of peripheral blood. These receptors came from a woman aged 70-85 years with acute or convalescent COVID-19.

The sample holds one count of this clone. The V gene is TRBV4-1, the J gene TRBJ2-2; tentative D call: TRBD2 (5 bases). The ends were cut back, 0 bases at V and 0 bases at J, with 11 bases in the middle. Germline V lookup: CDR1 MGHRA, CDR2 YSYEKL. There are 17 residues in the CDR3. The chain's CDR3 is CASSQDPRGSNTGELFF. CDR3 coding DNA: TGCGCCAGCAGCCAAGATCCACGAGGGTCGAACACCGGGGAGCTGTTTTTT.

This rearrangement joins TRBV6-6 to TRBJ1-1, with D maybe TRBD1 (5 bases). Germline V lookup: CDR1 MNHNY, CDR2 SVGAGI (reference sequence). V was shortened by 5 bases and J by 0 bases, with 7 bases between the two germline ends. The CDR3 loop spans 13 amino acids. The CDR3 sequence is CASSKTVNTEAFF. CDR3 DNA sequence: TGTGCCAGCAGTAAGACAGTGAACACTGAAGCTTTCTTT.

V and J are TRBV28 and TRBJ1-4; 9 bases agree with TRBD1. The CDR3 spans 15 residues. Germline V CDR1 and CDR2: MDHEN, SYDVKM. The J segment lost 6 bases and the V segment lost 6 bases, leaving 8 bases of the junction unmatched. The CDR3 DNA reads TGTGCCAGCAGATCGCCCGGGACAGGGTATGAAAAACTGTTTTTT. The encoded protein is CASRSPGTGYEKLFF.

V and J are TRBV9 and TRBJ2-1, with 10 bases matching TRBD2. The germline gives CDR1 SGDLS, CDR2 YYNGEE. V shed 4 bases and J 5 bases; nucleotides not matched to a gene: 3. This CDR3 is built from 14 residues. CDR3 nucleotide sequence: TGTGCCAGCAGCCCTAGCGGGAGAGACAATGAGCAGTTCTTC. Translating it yields CASSPSGRDNEQFF.

The J gene is TRBJ1-2, the V gene TRBV27; perhaps TRBD1 as D (5 bases). Germline lookup yields CDR1 MNHEY and CDR2 SMNVEV (reference sequence). This CDR3 is 13 amino acids long. Between the trimmed V and J ends, which lost 3 bases and 2 bases, there was a span of 7 bases. CDR3 loop: CASSFYRNYGYTF. Here the CDR3 DNA reads TGTGCCAGCAGTTTTTACAGGAACTATGGCTACACCTTC.

The chain has TRBV19 and TRBJ2-3; D perhaps matches TRBD1 (5 bases). Per germline, CDR1 LNHDA and CDR2 SQIVND (reference sequence). The germline V and J ends were trimmed by 10 bases and 1 base, with 15 bases remaining between them. This CDR3 comprises 14 residues. The CDR3 DNA is TGTGCCACCTCAGTTCAAGGGGGCACAGATACGCAGTATTTT. As protein: CATSVQGGTDTQYF.

Written as DNA, the CDR3 is TGCGCCAGCAGCTTGGCAGGGATCACTGAAGCTTTCTTT. This translates into CASSLAGITEAFF. The V and J genes are TRBV5-1 and TRBJ1-1, with D perhaps TRBD1 (5 bases). The V end lost 0 bases, the J end lost 4 bases, and 7 bases lay between the germline ends. CDR1 SGHRS and CDR2 YFSETQ come from the germline V gene. CDR3 length: 13 amino acids.

CDR3 nucleotides: TGTGCCAGCAGCGCCCGGGAAGGGTTTGGCAATCAGCCCCAGCATTTT. Translation gives CASSAREGFGNQPQHF. The V and J genes are TRBV7-9 and TRBJ1-5; no definite D call. CDR3 length: 16 residues. The germline V gene has CDR1 SEHNR and CDR2 FQNEAQ (reference sequence). Trimming removed 5 bases at V and 2 bases at J, with 16 bases between.

This clone has more than one count but fewer than ten. The rearrangement joins TRBV10-3 to TRBJ1-1, with TRBD1 matching over 7 bases. The CDR3 runs to 14 residues. With V trimmed by 2 bases and J by 6 bases, 6 bases remained unmatched. The germline gives CDR1 ENHRY, CDR2 SYGVKD. The chain's CDR3 is CAISEGTGVAEAFF. DNA of the CDR3: TGTGCCATCAGTGAGGGTACAGGGGTTGCTGAAGCTTTCTTT.

The rearrangement joins TRBV7-7 to TRBJ2-3, with 7 nucleotides matching TRBD1. The V gene's germline CDR1 is SSHAT and CDR2 FNYEAQ (reference sequence). V trimming: 10 bases; J trimming: 6 bases; junction bases outside the gene matches: 10. This CDR3 is 13 amino acids long. CDR3 sequence (DNA): TGTGCCACCGGGACAGACGGCTCGGATACGCAGTATTTT. It specifies CATGTDGSDTQYF.

The chain recombines TRBV2 with TRBJ2-7, with 7 bases that match TRBD1. V trimming: 5 bases; J trimming: 3 bases; junction bases outside the gene matches: 10. In germline, CDR1 is SNHLY, CDR2 FYNNEI. The CDR3 runs 15 residues. In nucleotides, the CDR3 is TGTGCCAGCAGTTCTCGGACAGGTGCGGTCTACGAGCAGTACTTC. Translation: CASSSRTGAVYEQYF.

This chain uses TRBV5-5 with TRBJ2-7; no reliable D call. V was pared by 7 bases and J by 2 bases, with 10 bases between. CDR1 and CDR2 (germline): SGHKS, YYEKEE (reference sequence). This CDR3 is 12 amino acids long. The CDR3 DNA reads TGTGCCAGCGGCAGGCAGACCTACGAGCAGTACTTC. It yields the protein CASGRQTYEQYF. The variable domain in full, with the rest retrieved from reference TRBV5-5 and TRBJ2-7, is DAGVTQSPTHLIKTRGQQVTLRCSPISGHKSVSWYQQVLGQGPQFIFQYYEKEERGRGNFPDRFSARQFPNYSSELNVNALLLGDSALYLCASGRQTYEQYFGPGTRLTVT.

The J gene is TRBJ1-5, the V gene TRBV19, with unresolved D. The CDR3 is 15 residues long. V dropped 3 bases and J dropped 2 bases, with 11 bases sitting between them. Germline CDR1 reads LNHDA; CDR2 reads SQIVND (reference sequence). In DNA form, the CDR3 reads TGTGCCAGTAGTATCCTACAAGAGGGCAATCAGCCCCAGCATTTT. This encodes CASSILQEGNQPQHF.

This clone turned up a few times. The chain links TRBV2 to TRBJ1-1, with D possibly TRBD1 on 6 matching bases. Germline values: CDR1 SNHLY, CDR2 FYNNEI. V was trimmed by 8 bases and J by 2 bases, leaving 12 bases between them. The CDR3 consists of 13 residues. The CDR3 sequence is CASGKTGNTEAFF. CDR3 in DNA: TGTGCCAGCGGGAAGACAGGAAACACTGAAGCTTTCTTT.

The rearrangement joins TRBV11-1 to TRBJ2-5, with 13 bases matching TRBD2. The CDR3 covers 16 residues. The germline CDR1 and CDR2 sequences are SGHAT and FQDESV (reference sequence). V dropped 3 bases and J dropped 5; count of bases not matched to a gene: 6. In DNA form, the CDR3 reads TGTGCCAGCAGCTTGGGACTAGCGGGAAGCCGGGAGACCCAGTACTTC. It is translated as CASSLGLAGSRETQYF.

The genes are TRBV28 and TRBJ2-5; tentatively, D is TRBD2 (5 bases). CDR1 and CDR2 from the germline V gene are MDHEN and SYDVKM. The germline V and J ends were trimmed by 5 bases and 1 base, with 20 bases remaining between them. This CDR3 comprises 17 residues. In DNA, the CDR3 is TGTGCCAGCAGTAAAACTAGGACGGCCCGATCCCAAGAGACCCAGTACTTC. Amino acids: CASSKTRTARSQETQYF. The whole variable domain, filled in from reference TRBV28 and TRBJ2-5, reads DVKVTQSSRYLVKRTGEKVFLECVQDMDHENMFWYRQDPGLGLRLIYFSYDVKMKEKGDIPEGYSVSREKKERFSLILESASTNQTSMYLCASSKTRTARSQETQYFGPGTRLLVL.

This clone was recorded a few times. The chain combines TRBV7-2 with TRBJ1-2, with a tentative D call TRBD1 (5 bases). The length of the CDR3 is 17 residues. The germline gives CDR1 SGHTA, CDR2 FQGNSA. V lost 1 base, J lost 1 base, and 16 bases lay in between. The CDR3 bases are TGTGCCAGCAGCTTAGGGGGCGAGGCCGCCCTTAACTATGGCTACACCTTC. It is translated as CASSLGGEAALNYGYTF.

The chain has TRBV6-1 and TRBJ2-6; D is undetermined. Germline V lookup: CDR1 MNHNS, CDR2 SASEGT. Trimming shortened V by 2 bases and J by 0 bases, and 5 bases separated the two germline ends. The CDR3 is 15 residues long. The CDR3 DNA is TGTGCCAGCAGTGAACGTAGCTCTGGGGCCAACGTCCTGACTTTC. Translating gives CASSERSSGANVLTF.

This clone has only one observation. The chain links TRBV18 to TRBJ2-1, with a possible D match to TRBD2 (6 bases). The CDR3 totals 15 residues. CDR1 is KGHSH and CDR2 is LQKENI in the germline V gene. Between the trimmed V and J ends, which lost 4 bases and 3 bases, there was a span of 13 bases. The CDR3 is CASSRPLGGYNEQFF. The DNA of the CDR3 is TGTGCCAGCTCACGCCCACTCGGGGGCTACAATGAGCAGTTCTTC.

Points on this clone: The junction departs from the called germline gene at one end, perhaps through a read error. The chain has TRBV28 and TRBJ2-7, with D possibly TRBD1 on 6 matching bases. The CDR3 length is 15 residues. The germline V gene has CDR1 MDHEN and CDR2 SYDVKM. In DNA, the CDR3 is TGTGCCAGCAGTTACCCACAGGGTATCTCCCACGAGCAGTACTTC. Amino acid sequence: CASSYPQGISHEQYF.

The J gene is TRBJ1-2, the V gene TRBV10-2; 9 nucleotides align to TRBD1. The CDR3 spans 13 residues. Trimming removed 6 bases from V and 6 bases from J; junction bases left unmatched: 5. CDR1 is WSHSY and CDR2 is SAAADI in the germline V gene. CDR3 in amino acids: CASRDRGRDGYTF. The DNA of the CDR3 is TGCGCCAGCAGGGACAGGGGTCGGGATGGCTACACCTTC.

The CDR3 sequence is CASSRQGGNQPQHF. The CDR3 coding sequence is TGTGCCAGCTCACGACAGGGAGGTAATCAGCCCCAGCATTTT. The chain carries TRBV18 and TRBJ1-5; the match to TRBD1 covers 7 bases. CDR3 length: 14 amino acids. Per germline, CDR1 KGHSH and CDR2 LQKENI. After removal of 4 bases from V and 4 bases from J, the junction contained 4 bases not matched to a gene. The full variable domain, completed using reference TRBV18 and TRBJ1-5, is NAGVMQNPRHLVRRRGQEARLRCSPMKGHSHVYWYRQLPEEGLKFMVYLQKENIIDESGMPKERFSAEFPKEGPSILRIQQVVRGDSAAYFCASSRQGGNQPQHFGDGTRLSIL.

The V gene is TRBV4-1, the J gene TRBJ1-2, with 7 bases identical to TRBD1. V gave up 5 bases and J gave up 0 bases; unmatched junction bases: 12. The V gene's germline CDR1 is MGHRA and CDR2 YSYEKL. The CDR3 has 17 amino acids. CDR3 nucleotide sequence: TGCGCCAGCAGCGGTAGGGACAGCCCCACGGCTAACTATGGCTACACCTTC. The encoded protein is CASSGRDSPTANYGYTF.

V usage is TRBV10-3 and J usage is TRBJ2-3; TRBD2 agrees at 13 bases. The CDR3 covers 18 residues. Looked up from germline, CDR1 is ENHRY and CDR2 is SYGVKD. J was trimmed by 4 bases and V by 3 bases; bases with no gene match: 10. CDR3 region: CAISDDGTSGIRPDTQYF. As DNA, the CDR3 is TGTGCCATCAGTGATGACGGGACTAGCGGGATTAGACCAGATACGCAGTATTTT.

The chain's CDR3 is CASSSDTISPLHF. For the CDR3, the DNA is TGTGCCAGCAGCTCGGACACCATTTCACCCCTCCACTTT. The rearrangement links TRBV7-3 to TRBJ1-6, with a possible D match to TRBD1 (5 bases). From germline, CDR1 is SGHTA and CDR2 FQGTGA. The CDR3 spans 13 residues. V was pared by 4 bases and J by 9 bases, with 10 bases between.